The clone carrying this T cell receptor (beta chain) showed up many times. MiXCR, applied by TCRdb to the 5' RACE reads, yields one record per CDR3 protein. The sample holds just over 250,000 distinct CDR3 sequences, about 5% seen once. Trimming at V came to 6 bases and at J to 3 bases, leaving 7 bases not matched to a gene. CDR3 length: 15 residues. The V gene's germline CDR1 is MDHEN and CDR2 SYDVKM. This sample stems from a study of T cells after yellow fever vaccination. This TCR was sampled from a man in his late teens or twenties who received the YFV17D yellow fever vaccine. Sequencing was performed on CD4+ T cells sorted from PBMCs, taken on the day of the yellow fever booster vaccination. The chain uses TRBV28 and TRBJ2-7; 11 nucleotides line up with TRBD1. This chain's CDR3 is CASRDGTGGHYEQYV. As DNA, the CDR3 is TGTGCCAGCAGGGACGGGACAGGGGGGCACTACGAGCAGTACGTC.